The T cell receptor beta chain described here comes from a study of cytomegalovirus exposure and HLA in healthy donors. Study-wide results and caveats: Association of a missense DCLRE1C variant with TCR beta V- and J-gene trimming was reported in a later analysis. Analyzed later, association rates of TCRs varied across HLA loci, with DRB1 most and HLA-C fewest. CMV serostatus stood as the only immune exposure information on hand.

Germline CDR1 and CDR2: SGHDT and YYEEEE. The CDR3 is 13 residues long. With 4 bases removed from V and 3 bases from J, the gap between germline ends came to 10 bases. This clone was counted a few times. The antigen is not known. In the PCR, 60 Vbeta and 13 Jbeta primers were used. As handled by the study authors: The count from a later analysis was tens of millions of unique TCR beta chains, about 9.9 million of them shared. Libraries were prepared by immunoSEQ multiplex PCR; TCRdb keeps only in-frame clonotypes and omits some of them. Clonal size and the V and J genes are those of that table, whereas D and trimming came from the DNA. The sample has some 70,000 clones; under 80% are singletons.

This clonotype originated in a male donor in good health and CMV-seropositive. The chain uses TRBV5-6 and TRBJ2-5; D is unresolved. The sample taken for sequencing was PBMCs. The CDR3 protein is CASSPFPEETQYF. DNA for the CDR3: TGTGCCAGCAGCCCTTTTCCGGAAGAGACCCAGTACTTC.